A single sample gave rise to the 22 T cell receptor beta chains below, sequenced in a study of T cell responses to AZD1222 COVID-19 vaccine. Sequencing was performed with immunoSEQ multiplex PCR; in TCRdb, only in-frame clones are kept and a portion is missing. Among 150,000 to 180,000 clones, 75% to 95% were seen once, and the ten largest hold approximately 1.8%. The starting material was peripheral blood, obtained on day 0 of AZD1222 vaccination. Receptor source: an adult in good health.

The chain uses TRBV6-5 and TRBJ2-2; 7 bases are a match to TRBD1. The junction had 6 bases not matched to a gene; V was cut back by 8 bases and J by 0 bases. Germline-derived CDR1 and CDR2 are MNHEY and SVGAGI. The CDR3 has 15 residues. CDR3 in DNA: TGTGCCAGCTGGGATGGGACAGCGAACACCGGGGAGCTGTTTTTT. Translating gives CASWDGTANTGELFF.

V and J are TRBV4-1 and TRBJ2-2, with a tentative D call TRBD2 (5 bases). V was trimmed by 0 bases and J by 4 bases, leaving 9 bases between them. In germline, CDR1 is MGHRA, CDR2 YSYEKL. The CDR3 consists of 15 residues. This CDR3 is CASSQEERATGELFF. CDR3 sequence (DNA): TGCGCCAGCAGCCAAGAAGAGAGGGCCACCGGGGAGCTGTTTTTT.

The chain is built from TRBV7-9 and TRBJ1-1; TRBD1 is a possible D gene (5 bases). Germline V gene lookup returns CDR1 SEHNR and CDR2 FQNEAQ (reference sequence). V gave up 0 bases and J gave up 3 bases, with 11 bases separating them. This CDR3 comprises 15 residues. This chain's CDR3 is CASSLAHLGDTEAFF. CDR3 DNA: TGTGCCAGCAGCTTAGCACATTTGGGGGACACTGAAGCTTTCTTT.

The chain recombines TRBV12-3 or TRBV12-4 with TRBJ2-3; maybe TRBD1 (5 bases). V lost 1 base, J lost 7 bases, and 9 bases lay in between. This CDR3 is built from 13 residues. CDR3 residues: CASSLGSGYTQYF. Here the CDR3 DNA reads TGTGCCAGCAGTTTAGGATCAGGGTATACGCAGTATTTT.

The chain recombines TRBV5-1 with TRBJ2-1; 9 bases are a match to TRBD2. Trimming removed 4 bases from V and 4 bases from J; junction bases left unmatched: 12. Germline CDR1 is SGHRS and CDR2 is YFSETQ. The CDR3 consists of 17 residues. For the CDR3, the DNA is TGCGCCAGCAGCCCGCGCTCCTTAGCGGGAGAGTACAATGAGCAGTTCTTC. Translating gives CASSPRSLAGEYNEQFF.

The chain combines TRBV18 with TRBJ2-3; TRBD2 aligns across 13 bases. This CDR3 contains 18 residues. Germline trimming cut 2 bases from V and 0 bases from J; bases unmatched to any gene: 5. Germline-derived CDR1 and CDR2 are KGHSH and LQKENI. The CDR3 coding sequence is TGTGCCAGCTCACCATACGGACTAGCGGGAGTCAGCACAGATACGCAGTATTTT. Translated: CASSPYGLAGVSTDTQYF.

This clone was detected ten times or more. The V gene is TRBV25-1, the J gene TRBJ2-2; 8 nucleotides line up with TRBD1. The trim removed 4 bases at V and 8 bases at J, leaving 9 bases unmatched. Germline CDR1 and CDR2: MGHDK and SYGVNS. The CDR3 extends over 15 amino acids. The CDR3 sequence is CASSGRTGILGELFF. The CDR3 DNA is TGTGCCAGCAGTGGCCGGACAGGGATATTGGGGGAGCTGTTTTTT.

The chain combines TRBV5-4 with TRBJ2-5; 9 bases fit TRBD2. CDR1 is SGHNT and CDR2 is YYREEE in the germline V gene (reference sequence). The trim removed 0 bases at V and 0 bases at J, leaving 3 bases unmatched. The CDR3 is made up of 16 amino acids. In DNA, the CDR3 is TGTGCCAGCAGCTTGGGGGCTAGCGGGAACCAAGAGACCCAGTACTTC. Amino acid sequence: CASSLGASGNQETQYF.

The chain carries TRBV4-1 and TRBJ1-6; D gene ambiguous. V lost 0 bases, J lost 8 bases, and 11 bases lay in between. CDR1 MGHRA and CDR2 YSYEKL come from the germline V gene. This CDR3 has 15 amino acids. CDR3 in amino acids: CASSQEGQADSPLHF. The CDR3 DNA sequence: TGCGCCAGCAGCCAAGAAGGTCAAGCGGATTCACCCCTCCACTTT.

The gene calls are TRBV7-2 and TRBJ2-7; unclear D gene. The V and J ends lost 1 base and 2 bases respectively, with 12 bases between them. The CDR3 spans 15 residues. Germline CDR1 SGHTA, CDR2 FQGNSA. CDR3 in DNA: TGTGCCAGCAGCTTAGGGACGGCCCCGACCTACGAGCAGTACTTC. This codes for CASSLGTAPTYEQYF.

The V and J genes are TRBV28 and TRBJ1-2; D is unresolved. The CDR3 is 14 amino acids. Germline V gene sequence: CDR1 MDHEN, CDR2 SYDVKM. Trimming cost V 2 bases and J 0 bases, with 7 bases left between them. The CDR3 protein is CASSLPGTNYGYTF. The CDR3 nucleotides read TGTGCCAGCAGTTTACCGGGGACTAACTATGGCTACACCTTC.

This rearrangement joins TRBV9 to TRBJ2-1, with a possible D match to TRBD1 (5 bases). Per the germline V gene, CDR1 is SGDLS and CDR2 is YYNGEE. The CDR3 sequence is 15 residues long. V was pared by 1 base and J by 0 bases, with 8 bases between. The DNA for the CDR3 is TGTGCCAGCAGCGTATTAGGGGTCTCCTACAATGAGCAGTTCTTC. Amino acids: CASSVLGVSYNEQFF.

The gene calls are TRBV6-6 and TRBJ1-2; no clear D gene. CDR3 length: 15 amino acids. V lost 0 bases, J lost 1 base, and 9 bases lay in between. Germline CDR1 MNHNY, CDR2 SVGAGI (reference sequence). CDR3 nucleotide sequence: TGTGCCAGCAGTTACTCGGTGGACTTTAACTATGGCTACACCTTC. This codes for CASSYSVDFNYGYTF.

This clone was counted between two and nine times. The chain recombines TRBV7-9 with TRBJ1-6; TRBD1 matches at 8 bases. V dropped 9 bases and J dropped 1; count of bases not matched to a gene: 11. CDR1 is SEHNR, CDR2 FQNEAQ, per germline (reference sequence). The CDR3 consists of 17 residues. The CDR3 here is CASSSGGTGSYNSPLHF. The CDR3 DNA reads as TGTGCCAGTTCTTCCGGAGGGACAGGTTCCTATAATTCACCCCTCCACTTT.

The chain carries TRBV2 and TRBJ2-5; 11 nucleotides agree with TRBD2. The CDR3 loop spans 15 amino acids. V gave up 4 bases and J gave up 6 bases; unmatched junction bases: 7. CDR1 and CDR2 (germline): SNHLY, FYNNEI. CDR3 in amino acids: CASSGATSGTKTQYF. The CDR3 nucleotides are TGTGCCAGCAGTGGGGCGACTAGCGGGACTAAGACCCAGTACTTC.

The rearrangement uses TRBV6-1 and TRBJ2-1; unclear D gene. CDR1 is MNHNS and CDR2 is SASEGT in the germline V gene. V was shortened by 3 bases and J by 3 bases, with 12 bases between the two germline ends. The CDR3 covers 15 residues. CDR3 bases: TGTGCCAGCAGTGAGACCGTATCTAACTACAATGAGCAGTTCTTC. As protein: CASSETVSNYNEQFF.

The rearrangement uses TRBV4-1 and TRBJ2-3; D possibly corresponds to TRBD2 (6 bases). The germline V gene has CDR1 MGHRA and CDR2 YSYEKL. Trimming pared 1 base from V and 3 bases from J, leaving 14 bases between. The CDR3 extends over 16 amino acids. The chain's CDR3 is CASSQAGARETDTQYF. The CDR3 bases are TGCGCCAGCAGCCAAGCCGGGGCGCGGGAAACAGATACGCAGTATTTT.

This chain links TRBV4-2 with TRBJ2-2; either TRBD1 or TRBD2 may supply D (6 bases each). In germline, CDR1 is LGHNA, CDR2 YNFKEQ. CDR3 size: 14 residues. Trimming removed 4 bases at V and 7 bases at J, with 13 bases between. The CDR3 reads CASSPPGGLGELFF. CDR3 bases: TGTGCCAGCAGCCCCCCTGGGGGGCTCGGGGAGCTGTTTTTT.

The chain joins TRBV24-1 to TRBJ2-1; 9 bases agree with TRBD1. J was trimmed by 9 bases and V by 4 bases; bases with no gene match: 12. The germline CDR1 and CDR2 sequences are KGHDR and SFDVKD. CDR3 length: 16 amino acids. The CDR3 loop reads CATSDPSGDRVSEQFF. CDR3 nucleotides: TGTGCCACCAGTGACCCCTCTGGGGACAGGGTCAGTGAGCAGTTCTTC.

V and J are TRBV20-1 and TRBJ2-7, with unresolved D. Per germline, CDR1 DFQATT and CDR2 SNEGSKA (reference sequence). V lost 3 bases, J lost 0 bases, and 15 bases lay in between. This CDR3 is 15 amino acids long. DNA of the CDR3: TGCAGTGCTAGTAAGTTCGGCGCCCTCTCCTACGAGCAGTACTTC. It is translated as CSASKFGALSYEQYF.

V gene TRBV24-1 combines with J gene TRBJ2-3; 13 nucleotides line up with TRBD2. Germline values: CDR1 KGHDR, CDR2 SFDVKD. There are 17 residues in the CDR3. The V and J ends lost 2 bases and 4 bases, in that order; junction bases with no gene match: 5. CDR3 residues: CATSDSTSGRSPDTQYF. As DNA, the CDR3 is TGTGCCACCAGTGATTCGACTAGCGGGAGGTCCCCAGATACGCAGTATTTT.

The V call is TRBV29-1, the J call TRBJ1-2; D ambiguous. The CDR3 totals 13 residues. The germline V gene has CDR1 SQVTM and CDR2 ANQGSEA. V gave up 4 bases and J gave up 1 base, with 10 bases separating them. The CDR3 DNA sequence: TGCAGCGTTGTCCCGTCCGATAACTATGGCTACACCTTC. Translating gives CSVVPSDNYGYTF.